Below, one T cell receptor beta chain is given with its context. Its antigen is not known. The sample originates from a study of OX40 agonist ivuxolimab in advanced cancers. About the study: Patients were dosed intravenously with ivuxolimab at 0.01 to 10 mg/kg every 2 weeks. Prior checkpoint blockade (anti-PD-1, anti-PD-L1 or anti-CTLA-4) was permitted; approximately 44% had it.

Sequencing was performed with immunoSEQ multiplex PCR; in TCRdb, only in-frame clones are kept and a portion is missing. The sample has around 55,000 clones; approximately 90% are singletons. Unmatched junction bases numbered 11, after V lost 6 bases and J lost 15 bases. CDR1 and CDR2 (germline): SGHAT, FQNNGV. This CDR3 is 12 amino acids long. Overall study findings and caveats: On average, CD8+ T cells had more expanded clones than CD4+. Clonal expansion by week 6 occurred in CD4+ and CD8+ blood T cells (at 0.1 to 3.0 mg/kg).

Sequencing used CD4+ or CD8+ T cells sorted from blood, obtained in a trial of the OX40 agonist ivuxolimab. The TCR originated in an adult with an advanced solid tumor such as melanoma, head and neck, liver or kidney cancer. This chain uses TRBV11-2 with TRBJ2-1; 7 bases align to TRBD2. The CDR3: CASRSDPGLLFF. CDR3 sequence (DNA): TGTGCCAGCAGGTCCGATCCGGGACTACTGTTCTTC. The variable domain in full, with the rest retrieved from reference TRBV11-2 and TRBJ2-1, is EAGVAQSPRYKIIEKRQSVAFWCNPISGHATLYWYQQILGQGPKLLIQFQNNGVVDDSQLPKDRFSAERLKGVDSTLKIQPAKLEDSAVYLCASRSDPGLLFFGPGTRLTVL.